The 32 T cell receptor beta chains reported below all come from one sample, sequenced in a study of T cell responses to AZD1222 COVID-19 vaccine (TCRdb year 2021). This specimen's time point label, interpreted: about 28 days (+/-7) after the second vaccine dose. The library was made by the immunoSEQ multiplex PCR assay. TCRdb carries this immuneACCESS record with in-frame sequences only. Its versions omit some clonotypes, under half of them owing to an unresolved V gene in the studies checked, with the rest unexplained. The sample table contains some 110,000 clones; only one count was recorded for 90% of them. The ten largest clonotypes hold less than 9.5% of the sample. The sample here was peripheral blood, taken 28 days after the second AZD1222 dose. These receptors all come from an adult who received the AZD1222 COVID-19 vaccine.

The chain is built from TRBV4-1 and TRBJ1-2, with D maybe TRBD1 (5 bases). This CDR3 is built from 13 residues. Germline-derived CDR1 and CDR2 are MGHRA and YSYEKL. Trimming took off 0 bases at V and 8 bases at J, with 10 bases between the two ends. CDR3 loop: CASSQDRVGGYTF. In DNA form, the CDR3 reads TGCGCCAGCAGCCAAGACAGGGTAGGCGGCTACACCTTC.

CDR3 sequence: CASSQDRTGRGTEAFF. DNA of the CDR3: TGCGCCAGCAGCCAAGACCGAACAGGGAGAGGGACTGAAGCTTTCTTT. The genes are TRBV4-3 and TRBJ1-1, with TRBD1 as a possible D gene (6 bases). Germline lookup yields CDR1 LGHNA and CDR2 YSLEER. V shed 0 bases and J shed 5 bases, with 16 bases lying between them. The CDR3 extends over 16 amino acids.

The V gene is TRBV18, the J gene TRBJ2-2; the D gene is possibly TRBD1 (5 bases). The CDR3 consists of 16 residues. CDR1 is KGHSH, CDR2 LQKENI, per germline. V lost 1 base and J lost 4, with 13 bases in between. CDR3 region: CASSPRKGPGTGELFF. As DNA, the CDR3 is TGTGCCAGCTCACCACGGAAGGGGCCGGGCACCGGGGAGCTGTTTTTT. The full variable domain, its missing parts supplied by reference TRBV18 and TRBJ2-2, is NAGVMQNPRHLVRRRGQEARLRCSPMKGHSHVYWYRQLPEEGLKFMVYLQKENIIDESGMPKERFSAEFPKEGPSILRIQQVVRGDSAAYFCASSPRKGPGTGELFFGEGSRLTVL.

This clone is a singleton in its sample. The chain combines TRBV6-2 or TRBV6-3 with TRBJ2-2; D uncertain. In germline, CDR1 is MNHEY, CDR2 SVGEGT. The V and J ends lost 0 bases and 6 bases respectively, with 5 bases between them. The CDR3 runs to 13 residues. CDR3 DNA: TGTGCCAGCAGTTACTCGATAGCCGGGGAGCTGTTTTTT. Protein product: CASSYSIAGELFF.

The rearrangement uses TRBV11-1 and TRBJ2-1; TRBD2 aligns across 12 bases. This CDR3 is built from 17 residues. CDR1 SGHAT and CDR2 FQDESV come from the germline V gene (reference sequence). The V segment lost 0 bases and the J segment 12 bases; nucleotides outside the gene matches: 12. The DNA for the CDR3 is TGTGCCAGCAGCTTAGCCGGGGCTAGCGGGGGGGCCCCGGGGCAGTTCTTC. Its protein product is CASSLAGASGGAPGQFF.

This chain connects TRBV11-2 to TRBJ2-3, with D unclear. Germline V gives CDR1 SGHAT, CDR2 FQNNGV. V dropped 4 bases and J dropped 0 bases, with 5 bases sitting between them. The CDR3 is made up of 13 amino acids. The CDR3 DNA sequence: TGTGCCAGCAGCTCGGAAAGCACAGATACGCAGTATTTT. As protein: CASSSESTDTQYF.

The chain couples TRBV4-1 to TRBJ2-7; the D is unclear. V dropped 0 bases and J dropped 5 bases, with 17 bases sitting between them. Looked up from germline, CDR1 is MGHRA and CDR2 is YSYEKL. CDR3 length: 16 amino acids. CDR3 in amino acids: CASSQDPRMGLDEQYF. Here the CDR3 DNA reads TGCGCCAGCAGCCAAGATCCGCGGATGGGGTTGGACGAGCAGTACTTC.

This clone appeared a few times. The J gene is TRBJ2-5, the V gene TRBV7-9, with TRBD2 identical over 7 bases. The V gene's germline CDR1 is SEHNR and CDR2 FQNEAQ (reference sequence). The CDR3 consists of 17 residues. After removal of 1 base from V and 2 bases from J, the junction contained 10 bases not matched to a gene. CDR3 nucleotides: TGTGCCAGCAGCTTAGGATCGAGCGGGGCAATACAAGAGACCCAGTACTTC. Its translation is CASSLGSSGAIQETQYF.

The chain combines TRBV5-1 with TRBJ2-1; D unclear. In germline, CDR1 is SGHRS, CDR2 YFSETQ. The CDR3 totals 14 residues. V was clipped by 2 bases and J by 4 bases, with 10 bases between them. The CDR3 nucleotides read TGCGCCAGCAGCTTACACGACACATACAATGAGCAGTTCTTC. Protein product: CASSLHDTYNEQFF.

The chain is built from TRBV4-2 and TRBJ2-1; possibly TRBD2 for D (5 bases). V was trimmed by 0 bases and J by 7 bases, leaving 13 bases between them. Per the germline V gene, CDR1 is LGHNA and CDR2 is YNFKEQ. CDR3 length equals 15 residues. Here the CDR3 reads CASSQDITSGNEQFF. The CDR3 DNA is TGTGCCAGCAGCCAAGATATTACTAGTGGGAATGAGCAGTTCTTC.

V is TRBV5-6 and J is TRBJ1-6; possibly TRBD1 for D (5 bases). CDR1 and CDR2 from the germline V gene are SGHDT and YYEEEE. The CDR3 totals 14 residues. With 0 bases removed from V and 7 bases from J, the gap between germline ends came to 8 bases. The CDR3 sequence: CASSLVRDNSPLHF. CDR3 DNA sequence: TGTGCCAGCAGCTTGGTCAGGGACAATTCACCCCTCCACTTT.

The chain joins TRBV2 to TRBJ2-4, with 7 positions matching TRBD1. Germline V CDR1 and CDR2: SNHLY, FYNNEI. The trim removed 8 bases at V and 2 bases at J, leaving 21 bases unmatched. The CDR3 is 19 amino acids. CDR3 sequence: CASETGPETRRLSKNIQYF. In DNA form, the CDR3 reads TGTGCCAGCGAGACAGGGCCAGAAACACGGCGACTATCCAAAAACATTCAGTACTTC.

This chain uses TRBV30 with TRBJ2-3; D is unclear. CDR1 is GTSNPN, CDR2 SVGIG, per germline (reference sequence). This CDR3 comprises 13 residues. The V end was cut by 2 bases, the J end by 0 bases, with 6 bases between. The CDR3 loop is CAWSRRSTDTQYF. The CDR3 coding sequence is TGTGCCTGGAGTCGCAGGAGCACAGATACGCAGTATTTT.

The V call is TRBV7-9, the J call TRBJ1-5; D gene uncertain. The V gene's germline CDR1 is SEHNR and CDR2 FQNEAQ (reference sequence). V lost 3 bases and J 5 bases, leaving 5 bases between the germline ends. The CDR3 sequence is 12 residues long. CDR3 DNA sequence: TGTGCCAGCAGCTTTGAGGATCAGCCCCAGCATTTT. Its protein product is CASSFEDQPQHF.

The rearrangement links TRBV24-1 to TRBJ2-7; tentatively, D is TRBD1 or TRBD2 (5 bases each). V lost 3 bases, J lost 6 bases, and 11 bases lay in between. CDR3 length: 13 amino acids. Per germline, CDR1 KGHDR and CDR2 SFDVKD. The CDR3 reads CATSDGGSAEQYF. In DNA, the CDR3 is TGTGCCACCAGTGATGGGGGAAGCGCCGAGCAGTACTTC.

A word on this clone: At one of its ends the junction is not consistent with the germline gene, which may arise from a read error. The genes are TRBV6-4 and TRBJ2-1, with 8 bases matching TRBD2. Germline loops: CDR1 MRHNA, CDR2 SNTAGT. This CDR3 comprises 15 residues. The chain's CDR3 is CASIPTRGGIGEQFF. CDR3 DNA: TGTGCGAGCATCCCCACACGGGGGGGTATAGGTGAGCAGTTCTTC.

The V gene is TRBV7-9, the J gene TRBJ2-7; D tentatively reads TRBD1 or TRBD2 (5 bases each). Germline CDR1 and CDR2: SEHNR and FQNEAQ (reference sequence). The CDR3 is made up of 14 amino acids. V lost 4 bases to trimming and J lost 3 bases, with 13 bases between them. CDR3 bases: TGTGCCAGCAGCTCATGGGGACCCAACTACGAGCAGTACTTC. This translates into CASSSWGPNYEQYF.

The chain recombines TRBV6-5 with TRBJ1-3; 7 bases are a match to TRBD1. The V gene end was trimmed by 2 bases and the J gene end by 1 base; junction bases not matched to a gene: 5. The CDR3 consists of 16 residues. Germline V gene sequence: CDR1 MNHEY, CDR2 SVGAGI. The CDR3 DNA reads TGTGCCAGCAGTTACCGACAGGGAGAGTCTGGAAACACCATATATTTT. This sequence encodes CASSYRQGESGNTIYF.

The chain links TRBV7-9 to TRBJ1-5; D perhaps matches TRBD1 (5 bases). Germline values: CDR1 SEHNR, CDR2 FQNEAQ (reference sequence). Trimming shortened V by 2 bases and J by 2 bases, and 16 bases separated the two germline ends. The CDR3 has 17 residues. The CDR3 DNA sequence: TGTGCCAGCAGCTTAATTGTGGCAGGGCTGGGCAATCAGCCCCAGCATTTT. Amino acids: CASSLIVAGLGNQPQHF.

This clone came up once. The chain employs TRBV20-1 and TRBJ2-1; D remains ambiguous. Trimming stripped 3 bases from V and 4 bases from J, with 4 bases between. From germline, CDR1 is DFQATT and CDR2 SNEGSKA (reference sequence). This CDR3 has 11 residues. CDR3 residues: CSASQYNEQFF. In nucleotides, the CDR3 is TGCAGTGCTAGCCAGTACAATGAGCAGTTCTTC.

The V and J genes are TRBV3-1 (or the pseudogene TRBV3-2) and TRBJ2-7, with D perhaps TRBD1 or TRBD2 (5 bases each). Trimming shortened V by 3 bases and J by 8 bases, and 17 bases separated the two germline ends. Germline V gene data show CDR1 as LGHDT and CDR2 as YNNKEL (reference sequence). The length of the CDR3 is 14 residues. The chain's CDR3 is CASSQLQDSGQQYF. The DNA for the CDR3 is TGTGCCAGCAGCCAGCTTCAGGATTCGGGACAGCAGTACTTC.

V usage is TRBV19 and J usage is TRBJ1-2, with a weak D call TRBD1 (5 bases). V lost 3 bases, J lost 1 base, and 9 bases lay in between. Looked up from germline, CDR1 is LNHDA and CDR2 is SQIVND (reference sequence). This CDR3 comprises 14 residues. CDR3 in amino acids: CASSIPGVNYGYTF. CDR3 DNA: TGTGCCAGTAGTATTCCGGGGGTTAACTATGGCTACACCTTC.

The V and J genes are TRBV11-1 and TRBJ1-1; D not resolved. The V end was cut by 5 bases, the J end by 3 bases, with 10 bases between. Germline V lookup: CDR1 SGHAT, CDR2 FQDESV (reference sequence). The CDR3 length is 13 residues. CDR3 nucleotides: TGTGCCAGCAGCCCCGTCCGGGACACTGAAGCTTTCTTT. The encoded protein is CASSPVRDTEAFF.

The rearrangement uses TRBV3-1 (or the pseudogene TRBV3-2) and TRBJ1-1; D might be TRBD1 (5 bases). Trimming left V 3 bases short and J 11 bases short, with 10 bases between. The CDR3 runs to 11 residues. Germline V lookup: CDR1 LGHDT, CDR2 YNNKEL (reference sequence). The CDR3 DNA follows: TGTGCCAGCAGCCAGGGGGTAGCGGCTTTCTTT. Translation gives CASSQGVAAFF.

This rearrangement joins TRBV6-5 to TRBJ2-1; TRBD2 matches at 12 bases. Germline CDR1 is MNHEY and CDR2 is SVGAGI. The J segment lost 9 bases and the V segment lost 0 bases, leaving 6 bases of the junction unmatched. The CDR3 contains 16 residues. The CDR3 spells CASSYSGTSGYREQFF. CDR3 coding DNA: TGTGCCAGCAGTTACTCAGGGACTAGCGGGTATCGTGAGCAGTTCTTC.

CDR3 loop: CASSSPMETQYF. The CDR3 bases are TGTGCCAGCAGTTCCCCCATGGAGACCCAGTACTTC. This chain joins TRBV6-5 and TRBJ2-5; D is ambiguous. Germline V gene sequence: CDR1 MNHEY, CDR2 SVGAGI. V was pared by 4 bases and J by 5 bases, with 8 bases between. The CDR3 spans 12 residues.

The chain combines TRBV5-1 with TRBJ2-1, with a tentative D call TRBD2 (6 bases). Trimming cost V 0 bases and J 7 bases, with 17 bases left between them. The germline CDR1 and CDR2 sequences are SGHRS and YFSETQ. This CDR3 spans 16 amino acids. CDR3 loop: CASSLASEGHGNEQFF. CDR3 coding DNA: TGCGCCAGCAGCTTGGCTAGCGAGGGTCATGGGAATGAGCAGTTCTTC.

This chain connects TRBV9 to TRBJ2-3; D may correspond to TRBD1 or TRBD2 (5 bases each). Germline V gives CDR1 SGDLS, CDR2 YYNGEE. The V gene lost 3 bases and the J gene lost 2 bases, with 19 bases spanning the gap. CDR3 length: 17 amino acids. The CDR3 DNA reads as TGTGCCAGCAGCGCCCGCTCTTGGATGGGGGACACAGATACGCAGTATTTT. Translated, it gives CASSARSWMGDTDTQYF.

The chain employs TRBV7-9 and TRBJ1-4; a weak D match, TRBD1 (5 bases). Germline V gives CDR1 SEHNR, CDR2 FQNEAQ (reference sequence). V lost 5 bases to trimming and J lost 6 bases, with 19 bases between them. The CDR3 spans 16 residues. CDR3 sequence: CASSRGSGQFDEKLFF. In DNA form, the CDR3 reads TGTGCCAGCAGCCGAGGGAGTGGACAATTTGATGAAAAACTGTTTTTT. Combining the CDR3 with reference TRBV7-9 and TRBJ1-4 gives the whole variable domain DTGVSQNPRHKITKRGQNVTFRCDPISEHNRLYWYRQTLGQGPEFLTYFQNEAQLEKSRLLSDRFSAERPKGSFSTLEIQRTEQGDSAMYLCASSRGSGQFDEKLFFGSGTQLSVL.

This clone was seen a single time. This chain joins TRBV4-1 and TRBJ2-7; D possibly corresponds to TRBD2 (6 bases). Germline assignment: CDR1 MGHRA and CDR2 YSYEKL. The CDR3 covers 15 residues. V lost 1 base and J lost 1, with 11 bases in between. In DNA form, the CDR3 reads TGCGCCAGCAGCCAAGTGGAGGGGTTATCCTACGAGCAGTACTTC. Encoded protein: CASSQVEGLSYEQYF.

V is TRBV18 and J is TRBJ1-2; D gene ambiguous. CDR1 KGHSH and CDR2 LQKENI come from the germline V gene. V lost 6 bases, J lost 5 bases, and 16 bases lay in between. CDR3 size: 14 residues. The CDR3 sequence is CASSPRTGSYGYTF. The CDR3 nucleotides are TGTGCCAGCTCCCCAAGGACGGGGAGTTATGGCTACACCTTC.

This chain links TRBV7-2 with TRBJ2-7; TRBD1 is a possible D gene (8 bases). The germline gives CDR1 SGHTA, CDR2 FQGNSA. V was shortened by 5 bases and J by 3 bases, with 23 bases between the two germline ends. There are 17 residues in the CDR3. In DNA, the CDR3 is TGTGCCAGCAGCCCTAGCCCACAGGGGGGGACCTACTACGAGCAGTACTTC. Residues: CASSPSPQGGTYYEQYF.